This TCR beta chain originates from a study of blood T cells in healthy people across ages. This clonotype came up many times. A sample-barcoded 5' primer and a J-beta primer mix were used in a second PCR of about 7 to 12 cycles. TCRdb passed the 5' RACE reads through MiXCR, listing each CDR3 protein once. The repertoire has fewer than 2,000,000 distinct CDR3 sequences, about 31% of them found once; the top ten carry approximately 10%. Germline CDR1 LGHNA, CDR2 YNFKEQ. CDR3 size: 16 residues. Trimming stripped 1 base from V and 0 bases from J, with 7 bases between. The J gene is TRBJ2-6, the V gene TRBV4-2, with D uncertain. The sequence came from a woman younger than 45 in good health. The sequencing sample was made of blood. In DNA form, the CDR3 reads TGTGCCAGCAGCCAAGTGGGAAGCTCTGGGGCCAACGTCCTGACTTTC. Amino acids: CASSQVGSSGANVLTF.